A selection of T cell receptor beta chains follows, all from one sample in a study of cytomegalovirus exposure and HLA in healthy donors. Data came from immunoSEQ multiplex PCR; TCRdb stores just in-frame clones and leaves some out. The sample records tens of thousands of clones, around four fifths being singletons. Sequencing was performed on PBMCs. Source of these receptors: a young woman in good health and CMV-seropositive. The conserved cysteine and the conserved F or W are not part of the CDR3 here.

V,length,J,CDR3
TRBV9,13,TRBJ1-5,ASSVVPDRDQPQH
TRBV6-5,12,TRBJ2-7,ASSYTPNRAEQY
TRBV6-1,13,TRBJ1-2,ASSEAVGGHDGYT
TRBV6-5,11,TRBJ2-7,ASSYGRGYEQY
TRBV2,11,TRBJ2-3,ASRPDRADTQY
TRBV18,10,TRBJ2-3,ASSPRGDTQY
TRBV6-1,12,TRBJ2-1,ASRAGASYNEQF
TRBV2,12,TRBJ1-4,ASGDRSGGEKLF
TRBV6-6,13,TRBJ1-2,ASSQGQGFYSGYT
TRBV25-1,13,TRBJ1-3,ASSGTGGEGNTIY
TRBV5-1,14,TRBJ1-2,ASRSAGTGGGYGYT
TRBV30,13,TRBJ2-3,AWSVGSGRTDTQY
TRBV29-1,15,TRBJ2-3,IPPTREVAGPSDTQY
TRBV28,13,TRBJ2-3,ASSGPGFSTDTQY
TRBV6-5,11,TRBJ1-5,ASSQNYRQPQH
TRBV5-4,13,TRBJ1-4,ASSSRTGRDEKLF
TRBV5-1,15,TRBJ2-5,ASSEAPIGLSGETQY
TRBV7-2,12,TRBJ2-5,ASSLGAVEETQY
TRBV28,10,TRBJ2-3,ASAGGTDTQY
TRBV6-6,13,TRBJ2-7,ASSYAVDRPYEQY
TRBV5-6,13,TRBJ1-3,ASSKDTSSGNTIY
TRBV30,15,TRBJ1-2,AWRDDWEGQRVYGYT
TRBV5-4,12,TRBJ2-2,ASSTRTGSGELF
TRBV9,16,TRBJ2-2,ASSAETGLAGVTGELF
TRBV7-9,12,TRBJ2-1,ASRGGQGDNEQF
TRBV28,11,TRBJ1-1,ASSPTVDRGAF
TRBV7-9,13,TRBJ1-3,ASSPPRDRVGTIY
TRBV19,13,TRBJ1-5,ASSDAGGSNQPQH